The 2 T cell receptor beta chains in this list originate from one sample, sequenced in a study of technical replicates of blood from a handful of donors. Produced via immunoSEQ multiplex PCR; TCRdb's table is partial and in-frame only. The repertoire consists of more than 50,000 clones, with about 87% occurring once and the leading ten covering 5.2%. The sequenced sample consisted of PBMCs. The receptors were gathered from a human donor in good health. Some clones in this sample may be carry-over from other donors' samples.

In this sample, this clone turned up a few times. The gene calls are TRBV7-7 and TRBJ2-5; 14 bases match TRBD2. Trimming cost V 5 bases and J 1 base; bases outside gene matches: 6. The CDR3 length is 17 residues. In germline, CDR1 is SSHAT, CDR2 FNYEAQ (reference sequence). The CDR3 bases are TGTGCCAGCAGCCTAACCGGACTAGCGGGGGGCCAAGAGACCCAGTACTTC. Amino acids: CASSLTGLAGGQETQYF. Together with reference TRBV7-7 and TRBJ2-5, the CDR3 gives the full variable domain: GAGVSQSPRYKVTKRGQDVTLRCDPISSHATLYWYQQALGQGPEFLTYFNYEAQPDKSGLPSDRFSAERPEGSISTLTIQRTEQRDSAMYRCASSLTGLAGGQETQYFGPGTRLLVL.

The rearrangement joins TRBV5-4 to TRBJ2-1; 7 nucleotides match TRBD2. Germline lookup yields CDR1 SGHNT and CDR2 YYREEE (reference sequence). V was pared by 7 bases and J by 5 bases, with 9 bases of the junction left unmatched. The CDR3 is 14 residues long. CDR3 coding DNA: TGTGCCAGCCGGGGGGATTTAGGCCACAATGAGCAGTTCTTC. Translated, it gives CASRGDLGHNEQFF.